The clone carrying this T cell receptor (beta chain) was counted a few times. Its antigen is not identified. This entry is derived from a study of STAT5B mutations in CD4+ large granular lymphocyte leukemia. Study background: Among healthy controls, a particular HLA allele went with more CDR3 'QG' motifs.

Broader study findings: Main leukemic clonotypes were patient-specific, but about 26% appeared at low frequency elsewhere. Without putative leukemic clones, patient CD4-sorted repertoires remained more clonal than healthy CD4+ repertoires.

Buffy coats from healthy blood donors served as controls. V was pared by 5 bases and J by 11 bases, with 18 bases between. Germline-derived CDR1 and CDR2 are MNHEY and SVGAGI. CDR3 length equals 13 residues. Assay: immunoSEQ multiplex PCR; the TCRdb copy retains only in-frame clones and omits some. This table has about 35,000 clones, more than 75% appearing once. This receptor was identified in a human donor in good health. The sequencing sample was made of CD4+ T cells from blood buffy coats. V usage is TRBV6-5 and J usage is TRBJ1-1; D ambiguous. The CDR3 nucleotides read TGTGCCAGCAGTCCCACCGTCGGTGGCAGGGCTTTCTTT. This encodes CASSPTVGGRAFF.